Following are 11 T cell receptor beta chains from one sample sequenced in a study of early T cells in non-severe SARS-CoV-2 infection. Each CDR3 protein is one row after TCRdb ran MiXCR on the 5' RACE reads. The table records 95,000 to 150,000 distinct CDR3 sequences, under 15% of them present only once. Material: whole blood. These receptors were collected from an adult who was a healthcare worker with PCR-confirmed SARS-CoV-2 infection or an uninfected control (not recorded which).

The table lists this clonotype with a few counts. CDR3 loop: CASSQEWRERGGAGELFF. The CDR3 DNA reads as TGTGCCAGCAGCCAAGAATGGCGCGAGCGGGGGGGCGCCGGGGAGCTGTTTTTT. This chain connects TRBV4-2 to TRBJ2-2, with 10 bases that match TRBD2. Unmatched junction bases numbered 10, after V lost 0 bases and J lost 6 bases. The CDR3 is 18 residues long. CDR1 is LGHNA, CDR2 YNFKEQ, per germline.

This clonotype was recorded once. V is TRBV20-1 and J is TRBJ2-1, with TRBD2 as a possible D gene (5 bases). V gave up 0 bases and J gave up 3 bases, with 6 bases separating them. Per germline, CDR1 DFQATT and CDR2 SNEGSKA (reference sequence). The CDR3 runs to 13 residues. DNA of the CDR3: TGCAGTGCTAGAGATCGGGACTACAATGAGCAGTTCTTC. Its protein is CSARDRDYNEQFF.

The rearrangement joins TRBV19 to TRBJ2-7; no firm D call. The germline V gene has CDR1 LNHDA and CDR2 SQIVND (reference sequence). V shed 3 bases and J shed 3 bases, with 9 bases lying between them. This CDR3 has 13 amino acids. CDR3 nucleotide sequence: TGTGCCAGTAGTATGCACACATTCTACGAGCAGTACTTC. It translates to CASSMHTFYEQYF. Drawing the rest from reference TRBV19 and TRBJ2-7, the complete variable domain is DGGITQSPKYLFRKEGQNVTLSCEQNLNHDAMYWYRQDPGQGLRLIYYSQIVNDFQKGDIAEGYSVSREKKESFPLTVTSAQKNPTAFYLCASSMHTFYEQYFGPGTRLTVT.

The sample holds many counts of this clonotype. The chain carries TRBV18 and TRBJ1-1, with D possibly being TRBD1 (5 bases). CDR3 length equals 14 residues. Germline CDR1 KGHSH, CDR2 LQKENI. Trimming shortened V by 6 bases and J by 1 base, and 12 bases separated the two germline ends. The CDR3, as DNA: TGTGCCAGCTCTGAAGTAGGGACGAACACTGAAGCTTTCTTT. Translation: CASSEVGTNTEAFF.

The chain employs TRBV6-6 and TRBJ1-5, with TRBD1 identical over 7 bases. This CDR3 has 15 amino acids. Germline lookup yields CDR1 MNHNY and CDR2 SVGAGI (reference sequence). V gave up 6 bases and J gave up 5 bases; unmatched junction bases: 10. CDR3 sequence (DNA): TGTGCCAGCAGCCAAACAGGGGTTTTTGATCAGCCCCAGCATTTT. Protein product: CASSQTGVFDQPQHF.

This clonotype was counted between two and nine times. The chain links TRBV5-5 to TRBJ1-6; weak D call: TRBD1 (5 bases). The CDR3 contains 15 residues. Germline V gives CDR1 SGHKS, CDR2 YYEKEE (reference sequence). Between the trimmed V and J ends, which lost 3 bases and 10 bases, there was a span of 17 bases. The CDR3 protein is CASSSQSGGSSPLHF. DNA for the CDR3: TGTGCCAGCAGCTCGCAATCGGGGGGATCGTCACCCCTCCACTTT.

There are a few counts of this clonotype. The chain's CDR3 is CASSTLDLPADTQYF. The CDR3 region has the DNA TGTGCCAGCAGCACGTTGGACCTCCCTGCAGATACGCAGTATTTT. The gene calls are TRBV11-2 and TRBJ2-3; D is unresolved. The CDR3 contains 15 residues. V lost 5 bases and J 4 bases, leaving 16 bases between the germline ends. Germline V lookup: CDR1 SGHAT, CDR2 FQNNGV.

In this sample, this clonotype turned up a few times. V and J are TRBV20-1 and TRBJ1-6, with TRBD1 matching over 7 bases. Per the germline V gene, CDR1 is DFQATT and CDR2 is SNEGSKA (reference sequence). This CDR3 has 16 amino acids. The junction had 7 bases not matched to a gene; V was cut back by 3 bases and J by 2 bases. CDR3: CSASRQGSTYNSPLHF. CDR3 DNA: TGCAGTGCTAGCAGACAGGGTAGCACCTATAATTCACCCCTCCACTTT.

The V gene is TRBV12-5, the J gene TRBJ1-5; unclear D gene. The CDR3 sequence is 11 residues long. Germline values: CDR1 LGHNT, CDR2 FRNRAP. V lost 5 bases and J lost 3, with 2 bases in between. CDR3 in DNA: TGTGCTAGTGGTACCAATCAGCCCCAGCATTTT. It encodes CASGTNQPQHF.

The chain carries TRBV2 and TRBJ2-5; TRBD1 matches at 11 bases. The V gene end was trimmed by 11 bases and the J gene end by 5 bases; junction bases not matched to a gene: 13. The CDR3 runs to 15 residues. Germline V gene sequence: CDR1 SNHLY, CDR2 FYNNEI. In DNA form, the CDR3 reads TGTGCCGGCACCCTGGGACAGGGGGGACGGGAGACCCAGTACTTC. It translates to CAGTLGQGGRETQYF.

DNA for the CDR3: TGTGCCAGCAGCTTAGAGGGACTGATGAACACTGAAGCTTTCTTT. Translating it yields CASSLEGLMNTEAFF. The J gene is TRBJ1-1, the V gene TRBV7-6, with a weak D call TRBD1 (5 bases). The V end lost 1 base, the J end lost 0 bases, and 9 bases lay between the germline ends. In germline, CDR1 is SGHVS, CDR2 FNYEAQ. This CDR3 contains 15 residues.